Described below is a single T cell receptor (beta chain) sequence and its context. This clonotype has more than one count but fewer than ten. Its antigen is unknown. No per-base quality is available; no much larger clone lies one base away. Sequencing took place on an Illumina HiSeq 2500. TCR beta libraries were prepared by quantitative 5'-RACE with molecular barcodes. In the source study's methods: A new computational method based on a probabilistic model of VDJ rearrangement was used to identify disease-linked TCR variants. TCRdb redid the processing of the public reads, applying fastp at Q25 and MiXCR, and retained in-frame beta chains. Under each unique CDR3 protein, matching rows form one entry showing the most common genes and DNA. The V and J calls shown here were made by TCRdb, not taken from the authors' results. Across this sample there are about 240,000 distinct CDR3 sequences, with around 11% seen only once. The top ten hold roughly 6.8% of the sample.

The entry originates in a study of CD8 T cells in ankylosing spondylitis (TCRdb year 2017). In terms of the full investigation: T cell receptor beta repertoires were profiled in healthy donors and ankylosing spondylitis patients so that disease-linked TCR variants could be found. The whole study cohort included 108 healthy donors and over 20 ankylosing spondylitis patients. Peripheral blood was sampled, and synovial fluid was also collected from ankylosing spondylitis patients. Points the paper makes about the study in general: The disease-linked clones were reported to be significantly enriched in matched synovial fluid samples from ankylosing spondylitis patients. A TCR beta motif of several highly homologous amino acid variants appeared characteristic of blood from ankylosing spondylitis patients. A CD8+ phenotype was shown by the disease-linked clones, which were found at relatively low frequencies in peripheral blood. Some of the motif variants had been reported before in the synovial fluid and blood of reactive arthritis patients, a finding that suggests common disease-initiation mechanisms.

Trimming leaves V shorter by 5 bases and J shorter by 6 bases, with the junction holding 9 bases beyond the gene matches. The CDR3 measures 15 amino acids from cysteine to phenylalanine. Only the CDR3 portion is preserved as DNA: 45 bases, with reading frame beginning at the first base. From a lookup of the germline V gene, CDR1 and CDR2 are SNHLY and FYNNEI. The receptor chain draws on TRBV2 and TRBJ2-1, and 8 junctional nucleotides match TRBD2. This sequence originates from a male donor with ankylosing spondylitis or in good health (not recorded which). Input material: blood, either unsorted or a sorted T cell fraction (not recorded which). The CDR3 sequence is CASSLGGRKANEQFF. Read as DNA, the sequence is TGTGCCAGCAGTCTCGGCGGGAGGAAGGCCAATGAGCAGTTCTTC.